This entry features one T cell receptor beta chain sequence. Antigen unknown. These data belong to a study of long-term antiretroviral therapy in people with HIV. Whole-study findings and limits: Post-treatment diversity went higher with ART but stayed below transplant donor controls. Repertoires looked antigen-experienced, with only a slight naive shift after ART. Clones showing expansion before ART dominated the repertoire at all time points.

immunoSEQ v3.0 was run at survey level. TCRdb's table, derived via immunoSEQ multiplex PCR, lists solely in-frame clones and lacks some. The data contain approximately 15,000 clones, nearly 85% of them seen just once; the ten biggest clones take up approximately 15%. This CDR3 region has 16 residues. The germline V gene encodes CDR1 SEHNR and CDR2 FQNEAQ (reference sequence). Trimming at V came to 0 bases and at J to 3 bases, leaving 7 bases not matched to a gene. This rearrangement joins TRBV7-9 to TRBJ2-7; TRBD2 matches 8 bases. The clonotype originates from a woman between 40 and 50 years old with HIV. Sequenced material: unsorted PBMCs, taken 1.8 years before starting antiretroviral therapy. For the CDR3, the DNA is TGTGCCAGCAGCTTAGCGTCCGGGAGGGCCGGCTACGAGCAGTACTTC. Its protein is CASSLASGRAGYEQYF.